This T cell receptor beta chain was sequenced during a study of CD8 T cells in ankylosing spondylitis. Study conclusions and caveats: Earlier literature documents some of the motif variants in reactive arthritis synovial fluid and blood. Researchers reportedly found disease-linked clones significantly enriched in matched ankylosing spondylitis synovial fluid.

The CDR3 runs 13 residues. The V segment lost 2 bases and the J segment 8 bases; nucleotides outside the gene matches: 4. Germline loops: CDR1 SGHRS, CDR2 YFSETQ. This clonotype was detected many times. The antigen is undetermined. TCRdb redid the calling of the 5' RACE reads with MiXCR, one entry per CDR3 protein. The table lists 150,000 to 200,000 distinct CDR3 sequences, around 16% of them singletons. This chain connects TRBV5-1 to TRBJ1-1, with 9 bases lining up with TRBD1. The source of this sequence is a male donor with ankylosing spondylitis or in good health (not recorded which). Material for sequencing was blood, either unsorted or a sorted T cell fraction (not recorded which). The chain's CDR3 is CASSLGTGLEAFF. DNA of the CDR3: TGCGCCAGCAGCTTAGGGACAGGGCTAGAAGCTTTCTTT.